A single sample gave rise to the 20 T cell receptor beta chains below, sequenced in a study of CD4 T cells in relation to SARS-CoV-2 and coronaviruses. Only in-frame clones appear in the TCRdb table, and some are missing; sequencing was by immunoSEQ multiplex PCR. This table has about 21,000 clones, around 76% appearing once. Their specific antigens are unknown. The unexposed donors gave CD4+ T cells in about 2011-2018, prior to COVID-19. Isolation of CD4+ T cells took place after about 9 days in culture. The sample comprised CD4+ T cells from PBMCs, cultured in vitro. The receptor source for this set is a human donor in good health.

This sequence joins TRBV6-5 and TRBJ2-4; a possible D gene is TRBD2 (6 bases). This CDR3 is built from 13 residues. CDR1 is MNHEY, CDR2 SVGAGI, per germline. The germline V and J ends were trimmed by 5 bases and 10 bases, with 15 bases remaining between them. In DNA, the CDR3 is TGTGCCAGCAGTAGAGAGATCCGGGAGATTCAGTACTTC. Translation gives CASSREIREIQYF.

In its sample, this clone was seen once. The DNA for the CDR3 is TGTGCCAGCTCACCCCTAGCGGGAAACACAGATACGCAGTATTTT. Protein sequence: CASSPLAGNTDTQYF. The J gene is TRBJ2-3, the V gene TRBV18; 9 nucleotides match TRBD2. The CDR3 is 15 residues long. Germline V gene lookup returns CDR1 KGHSH and CDR2 LQKENI. V gave up 3 bases and J gave up 2 bases; unmatched junction bases: 3.

The V gene is TRBV11-2, the J gene TRBJ1-1; D unclear. The CDR3 sequence is 15 residues long. V was pared by 5 bases and J by 5 bases, with 18 bases between. The germline CDR1 and CDR2 sequences are SGHAT and FQNNGV. DNA of the CDR3: TGTGCCAGCAGCCCCGTTTGGCCTCGGAGGACTGAAGCTTTCTTT. This gives the protein CASSPVWPRRTEAFF.

For the CDR3, the DNA is TGTGCCGTCCGTCCGGGCGACACTGAAGCTTTCTTT. Protein sequence: CAVRPGDTEAFF. V usage is TRBV10-3 and J usage is TRBJ1-1; D ambiguous. The V and J ends lost 11 bases and 3 bases respectively, with 13 bases between them. This CDR3 has 12 amino acids. Germline V gene data show CDR1 as ENHRY and CDR2 as SYGVKD.

The chain is built from TRBV19 and TRBJ2-1; unclear D gene. Germline values: CDR1 LNHDA, CDR2 SQIVND (reference sequence). This CDR3 has 13 residues. Between the trimmed V and J ends, which lost 4 bases and 8 bases, there was a span of 12 bases. The DNA of the CDR3 is TGTGCCAGTAGTAGGGTTAGCCCGGATGAGCAGTTCTTC. This encodes CASSRVSPDEQFF. The full variable domain, rest sourced from reference TRBV19 and TRBJ2-1, is DGGITQSPKYLFRKEGQNVTLSCEQNLNHDAMYWYRQDPGQGLRLIYYSQIVNDFQKGDIAEGYSVSREKKESFPLTVTSAQKNPTAFYLCASSRVSPDEQFFGPGTRLTVL.

The chain recombines TRBV23-1 with TRBJ2-5; D may be TRBD1 (6 bases). TRBV23-1 is an ORF, with its function uncertain. The CDR3 is 16 amino acids. Between the trimmed V and J ends, which lost 4 bases and 5 bases, there was a span of 20 bases. This CDR3 reads CASSLVFQGIRETQYF. The DNA for the CDR3 is TGCGCCAGCAGTCTGGTGTTCCAGGGGATTAGGGAGACCCAGTACTTC.

This clone appeared a few times. The chain has TRBV10-3 and TRBJ1-5, with 7 bases matching TRBD1. Germline V gives CDR1 ENHRY, CDR2 SYGVKD. The CDR3 sequence is 14 residues long. V dropped 5 bases and J dropped 7; count of bases not matched to a gene: 8. CDR3 protein: CAISSRQGVQPQHF. The CDR3 nucleotides read TGTGCCATCAGTTCGAGACAGGGTGTCCAGCCCCAGCATTTT.

A single count supports this clone. The genes are TRBV12-5 and TRBJ2-1; TRBD2 agrees at 9 bases. J was trimmed by 2 bases and V by 0 bases; bases with no gene match: 8. CDR3 length: 18 residues. The V gene's germline CDR1 is LGHNT and CDR2 FRNRAP. CDR3 sequence: CASGLVAFGTSPYNEQFF. DNA of the CDR3: TGTGCTAGTGGTTTGGTAGCCTTTGGGACTAGCCCCTACAATGAGCAGTTCTTC.

The chain's CDR3 is CASSMQRRETQYF. DNA for the CDR3: TGTGCCAGTAGTATGCAGAGGAGAGAGACCCAGTACTTC. The chain couples TRBV19 to TRBJ2-5; D gene uncertain. CDR3 length: 13 residues. Germline lookup yields CDR1 LNHDA and CDR2 SQIVND (reference sequence). Trimming left V 3 bases short and J 4 bases short, with 9 bases between.

The chain carries TRBV6-5 and TRBJ2-1, with D uncertain. The V end lost 7 bases, the J end lost 0 bases, and 10 bases lay between the germline ends. The V gene's germline CDR1 is MNHEY and CDR2 SVGAGI. The CDR3 covers 14 residues. CDR3 DNA: TGTGCCAGCACCGTGGGCGGCTCCTACAATGAGCAGTTCTTC. Translation gives CASTVGGSYNEQFF.

V is TRBV4-2 and J is TRBJ2-1; D could derive from TRBD1 or TRBD2 (5 bases each). Germline lookup yields CDR1 LGHNA and CDR2 YNFKEQ. V lost 1 base and J lost 4, with 14 bases in between. The CDR3 has 16 residues. The DNA of the CDR3 is TGTGCCAGCAGCCAAGCCGACGGGGACGTTTACAATGAGCAGTTCTTC. This gives the protein CASSQADGDVYNEQFF.

V is TRBV7-7 and J is TRBJ2-7; 8 bases are a match to TRBD1. Per germline, CDR1 SSHAT and CDR2 FNYEAQ (reference sequence). The CDR3 is made up of 14 amino acids. With V trimmed by 5 bases and J by 2 bases, 5 bases remained unmatched. For the CDR3, the DNA is TGTGCCAGCAGCCAAGGACAGGGAGCCTACGAGCAGTACTTC. Translation gives CASSQGQGAYEQYF.

V is TRBV18 and J is TRBJ1-1; D not resolved. Trimming took 3 bases from V and 1 from J, leaving 9 bases between them. Germline loops: CDR1 KGHSH, CDR2 LQKENI. This CDR3 comprises 14 residues. CDR3 amino acids: CASSPQRGNTEAFF. DNA of the CDR3: TGTGCCAGCTCACCTCAACGGGGGAACACTGAAGCTTTCTTT.

The chain recombines TRBV29-1 with TRBJ1-1; the D gene is possibly TRBD1 (5 bases). Germline lookup yields CDR1 SQVTM and CDR2 ANQGSEA. Trimming took 8 bases from V and 2 from J, leaving 9 bases between them. The CDR3 is 11 residues long. As DNA, the CDR3 is TGCAGCTACGACAGAAACACTGAAGCTTTCTTT. Its protein is CSYDRNTEAFF.

The rearrangement joins TRBV19 to TRBJ2-7; D might be TRBD2 (6 bases). Germline CDR1 LNHDA, CDR2 SQIVND (reference sequence). The CDR3 extends over 13 amino acids. V lost 6 bases to trimming and J lost 4 bases, with 13 bases between them. CDR3 nucleotide sequence: TGTGCCAGTAGCCGGGAGTTATCTTACGAGCAGTACTTC. Residues: CASSRELSYEQYF.

V is TRBV19 and J is TRBJ1-1; D gene ambiguous. The CDR3 loop spans 14 amino acids. From germline, CDR1 is LNHDA and CDR2 SQIVND (reference sequence). Trimming shortened V by 4 bases and J by 4 bases, and 13 bases separated the two germline ends. The CDR3 reads CASSREGLATEAFF. CDR3 bases: TGTGCCAGTAGTAGGGAGGGTCTGGCCACTGAAGCTTTCTTT.

The chain links TRBV28 to TRBJ1-2, with D possibly TRBD1 on 5 matching bases. V lost 3 bases and J lost 4, with 12 bases in between. Germline CDR1 and CDR2: MDHEN and SYDVKM. The CDR3 length is 14 residues. CDR3 nucleotides: TGTGCCAGCAGTTTTGAGGGGCGTAGCTATGGCTACACCTTC. It codes for CASSFEGRSYGYTF.

The chain links TRBV28 to TRBJ1-4; D remains ambiguous. The CDR3 is 11 amino acids. Germline V CDR1 and CDR2: MDHEN, SYDVKM. Trimming pared 7 bases from V and 6 bases from J, leaving 6 bases between. The CDR3 bases are TGTGCCAGCACCTCAGATGAAAAACTGTTTTTT. Translation: CASTSDEKLFF.

This clone was observed a single time. This sequence joins TRBV30 and TRBJ1-1; unclear D gene. This CDR3 spans 11 amino acids. The V and J ends lost 4 bases and 4 bases respectively, with 7 bases between them. CDR1 and CDR2 (germline): GTSNPN, SVGIG (reference sequence). The CDR3 DNA is TGTGCCTGGATGGCGGGCACTGAAGCTTTCTTT. The encoded protein is CAWMAGTEAFF.

The gene calls are TRBV7-8 and TRBJ2-7; no reliable D call. CDR1 is SGHVS, CDR2 FQNEAQ, per germline. The CDR3 sequence is 16 residues long. The V gene lost 0 bases and the J gene lost 3 bases, with 15 bases spanning the gap. CDR3 in DNA: TGTGCCAGCAGCTTAGCGCTGTCGAACAGTGTCTACGAGCAGTACTTC. This codes for CASSLALSNSVYEQYF.